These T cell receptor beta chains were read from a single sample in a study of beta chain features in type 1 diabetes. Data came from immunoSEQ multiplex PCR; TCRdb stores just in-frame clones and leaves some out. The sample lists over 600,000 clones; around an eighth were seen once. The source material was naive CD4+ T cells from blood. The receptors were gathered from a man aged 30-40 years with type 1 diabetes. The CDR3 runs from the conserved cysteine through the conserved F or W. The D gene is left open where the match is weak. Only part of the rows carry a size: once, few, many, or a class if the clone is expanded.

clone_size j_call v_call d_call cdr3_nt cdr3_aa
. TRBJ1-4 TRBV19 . TGTGCCAGTAGTATAGACTGGCGGCCTAATGAAAAACTGTTTTTT CASSIDWRPNEKLFF
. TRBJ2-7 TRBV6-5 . TGTGCCAGCAGTTACTCCGGGAGAGGGGCCTACGAGCAGTACTTC CASSYSGRGAYEQYF
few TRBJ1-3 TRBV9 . TGTGCCAGCAGCGTCGAACCCTCTGGAAACACCATATATTTT CASSVEPSGNTIYF
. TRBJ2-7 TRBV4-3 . TGCGCCAGCAGCCTTACGACAGGTAGCCGCCTCTACGAGCAGTACTTC CASSLTTGSRLYEQYF
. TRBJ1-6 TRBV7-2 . TGTGCCAGCAGCTTCGGACAGAGCGATAATTCACCCCTCCACTTT CASSFGQSDNSPLHF
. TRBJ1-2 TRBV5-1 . TGCGCCAGCAGCTTCGGGCAGCACTATGGCTACACCTTC CASSFGQHYGYTF
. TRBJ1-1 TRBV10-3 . TGTGCCATCAGAGGACGGGTTGACACTGAAGCTTTCTTT CAIRGRVDTEAFF
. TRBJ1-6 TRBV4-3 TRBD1 TGCGCCAGCAGCCAAGATGGGGTTGGGACAGGATTTTCACCCCTCCACTTT CASSQDGVGTGFSPLHF
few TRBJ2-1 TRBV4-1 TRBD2 TGCGCCAGCAGCCAACCGACTAGCAGATACAATGAGCAGTTCTTC CASSQPTSRYNEQFF
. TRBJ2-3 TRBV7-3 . TGTGCCAGCAGCTCGGGACAACAAACAGATACGCAGTATTTT CASSSGQQTDTQYF
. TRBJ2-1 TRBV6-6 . TGTGCCAGCAGTTACTCCGTCGGAGGGACTGAGCAGTTCTTC CASSYSVGGTEQFF
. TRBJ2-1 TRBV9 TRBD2 TGTGCCAGCAGCGTAGTAACTAGCGGGGGGGCCCCCGGCTCCTACAATGAGCAGTTCTTC CASSVVTSGGAPGSYNEQFF
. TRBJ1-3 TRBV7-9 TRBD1 TGTGCCAGCAGCTTATCCGGACAGGGAGGTGGAAACACCATATATTTT CASSLSGQGGGNTIYF
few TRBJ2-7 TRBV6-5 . TGTGCCAGCAGTTACTCGTACTCACAGTCCTCCTACGAGCAGTACTTC CASSYSYSQSSYEQYF
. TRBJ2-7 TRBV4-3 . TGCGCCAGCAGCCAAGGAGGGGGATACGAGCAGTACTTC CASSQGGGYEQYF
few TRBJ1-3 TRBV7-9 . TGTGCCAGCAGCAGGAGCTCTGGAAACACCATATATTTT CASSRSSGNTIYF
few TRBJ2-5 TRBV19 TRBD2 TGTGCCAGTAGTATTCGAAAAGCGGGGCTTGCGGAGACCCAGTACTTC CASSIRKAGLAETQYF
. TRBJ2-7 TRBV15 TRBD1 TGTGAAGTGACAGGGCTTTACGAGCAGTACTTC CEVTGLYEQYF
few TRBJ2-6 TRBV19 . TGTGCCAGCCGATTTGGGGCCGGGGCCAACGTCCTGACTTTC CASRFGAGANVLTF
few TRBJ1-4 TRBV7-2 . TGTGCCAGCAGCCCGAGGGCAATGGAGGCTAATGAAAAACTGTTTTTT CASSPRAMEANEKLFF
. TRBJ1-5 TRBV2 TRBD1 TGTGCCAGCAGTGAGGACAGGGACGGGCAGCCCCAGCATTTT CASSEDRDGQPQHF
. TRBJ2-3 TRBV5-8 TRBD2 TGTGCCAGCATGCCTAGCGGAGGCACAGATACGCAGTATTTT CASMPSGGTDTQYF
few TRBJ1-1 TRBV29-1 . TGCAGCGTTGAAAGGCAGGGAAGAATGAACACTGAAGCTTTCTTT CSVERQGRMNTEAFF
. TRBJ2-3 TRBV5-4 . TGTGCCAGCAGCTTGAGGGCGGGCACAGATACGCAGTATTTT CASSLRAGTDTQYF
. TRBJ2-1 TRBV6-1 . TGTGCCAGCTCGTTGCATAAAAAGTCCTACAATGAGCAGTTCTTC CASSLHKKSYNEQFF
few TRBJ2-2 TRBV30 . TGTGCCTGGAGTGGTCAGTTCGCGAACACCGGGGAGCTGTTTTTT CAWSGQFANTGELFF
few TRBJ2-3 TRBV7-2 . TGTGCCAGCAGCTTATACTACCGCACAGATACGCAGTATTTT CASSLYYRTDTQYF
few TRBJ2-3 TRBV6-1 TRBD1 TGTGCCAGCCTGGGAGGCCCCGCCGGGACAGGTATTTTT CASLGGPAGTGIF
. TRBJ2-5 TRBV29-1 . TGCAGCGCTACGGGCTCAGGGCTCGGGGAGACCCAGTACTTC CSATGSGLGETQYF
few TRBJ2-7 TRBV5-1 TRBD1 TGCGCCAGCAGCCGGGACAGGGGAGGCGAGCAGTACTTC CASSRDRGGEQYF
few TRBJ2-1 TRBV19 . TGTGCCAGTAGTAGAGGATGGGCTCCTAACAATGAGCAGTTCTTC CASSRGWAPNNEQFF
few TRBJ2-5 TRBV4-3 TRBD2 TGCGCCAGCAGCCAAGTAGGAGCGGGGGACCAGGAGACCCAGTACTTC CASSQVGAGDQETQYF
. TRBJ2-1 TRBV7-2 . TGTGCCAGCAGCATTAGACGTGAGCAGTTCTTC CASSIRREQFF
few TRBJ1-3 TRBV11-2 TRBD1 TGTGCCAGCAGCCCCGGGACAGCGTCTGGAAACACCATATATTTT CASSPGTASGNTIYF
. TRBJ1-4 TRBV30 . TGTGCCTGGAGAGATCGGACACGGGGCGCCTTAACTAATGAAAAACTGTTTTTT CAWRDRTRGALTNEKLFF
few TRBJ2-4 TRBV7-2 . TGTGCCAGCAGCCTCCACAACATTCAGTACTTC CASSLHNIQYF
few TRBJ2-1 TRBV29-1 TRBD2 TGCAGCGTTGAAGCGGCTAGCGGGGGCGTTGAGCAGTTCTTC CSVEAASGGVEQFF
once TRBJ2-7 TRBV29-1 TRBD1 TGCAGCGTTGAAACACAGGGGGCAACGCTGTCCTACGAGCAGTACTTC CSVETQGATLSYEQYF
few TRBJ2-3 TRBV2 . TGTGCCAGCATCCTTGTGGGGCAGAGCACAGATACGCAGTATTTT CASILVGQSTDTQYF
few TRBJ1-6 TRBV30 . TGTGCCTGGAGTGATACCGGGACCCCCCTCCACTTT CAWSDTGTPLHF
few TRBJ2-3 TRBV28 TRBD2 TGTGCCAGCAGTTTTACTAGCGGGGCCACAGATACGCAGTATTTT CASSFTSGATDTQYF
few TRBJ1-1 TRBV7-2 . TGTGCCAGCAGCTTAGGACAGCACACTGAAGCTTTCTTT CASSLGQHTEAFF
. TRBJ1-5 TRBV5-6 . TGTGCCAGTACGCGACAGGATCAGCCCCAGCATTTT CASTRQDQPQHF
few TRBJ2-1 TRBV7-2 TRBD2 TGTGCCAGCAGCTTTGCTAGCGGCTACAATGAGCAGTTCTTC CASSFASGYNEQFF
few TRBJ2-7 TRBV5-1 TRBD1 TGCGCCAGCAGACAGGGGACAGGTTCGGGTGAGCAGTACTTC CASRQGTGSGEQYF
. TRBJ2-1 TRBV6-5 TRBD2 TGTGCCAGCAGCCTGACTAGCGGGGGGAAAAATGAGCAGTTCTTC CASSLTSGGKNEQFF
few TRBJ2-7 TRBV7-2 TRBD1 TGTGCCAGCAGGCTTGGGACAGGGGCCTACGAGCAGTACTTC CASRLGTGAYEQYF
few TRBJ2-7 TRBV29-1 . TGCAGCGTTGCTGAGCGTGCGGGCAGGGTGGGGTACGAGCAGTACTTC CSVAERAGRVGYEQYF
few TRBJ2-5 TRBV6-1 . TGTGCCAGCAGTGAAGATGGTCGGCGGGGGCTGACCCAGTACTTC CASSEDGRRGLTQYF
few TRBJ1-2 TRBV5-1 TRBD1 TGCGCCAGCTCGGCAGGGGGCTCAAACTATGGCTACACCTTC CASSAGGSNYGYTF
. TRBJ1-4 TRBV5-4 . TGTGCCAGCAGCCTCAATTCGGGGGTTAATGAAAAACTGTTTTTT CASSLNSGVNEKLFF
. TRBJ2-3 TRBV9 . TGTGCCAGCAGCGTAGGGGGGCCTCCGGGAGATACGCAGTATTTT CASSVGGPPGDTQYF
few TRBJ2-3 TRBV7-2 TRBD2 TGTGCCAGCAGCTTAGTGGCGGGGGGCTTCACAGATACGCAGTATTTT CASSLVAGGFTDTQYF
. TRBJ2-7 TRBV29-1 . TGCAGCGTCGCCGAACCCTACGAGCAGTACTTC CSVAEPYEQYF
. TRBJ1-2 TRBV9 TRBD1 TGTGCCAGCAGCGTAGACCCACGGACAGGCCCGCCGTATGGCTACACCTTC CASSVDPRTGPPYGYTF
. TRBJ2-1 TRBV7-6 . TGTGCCAGCAGCCCAGAGGTCGCAAAGCAGTTCTTC CASSPEVAKQFF
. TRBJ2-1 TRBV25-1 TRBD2 TGTGCCAGCAGTGAAGTTCAGGGGCGGGGGGGCGATGAGCAGTTCTTC CASSEVQGRGGDEQFF
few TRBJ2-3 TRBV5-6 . TGTGCCAGCAGCATTGGGGGGACCAAAGATACGCAGTATTTT CASSIGGTKDTQYF
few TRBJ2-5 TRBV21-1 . TGTGCCAGCAGCAAAAGGGCAGGGTCCTCTCCAGAGACCCAGTACTTC CASSKRAGSSPETQYF